The 20 T cell receptor beta chains presented below share a single source sample, sequenced in a study of T-cell memory formation after mild COVID-19. TCRdb independently ran MiXCR on the 5' RACE reads; one entry per CDR3 protein. The table records hundreds of thousands of distinct CDR3 sequences, roughly a fifth of them present only once. The sequencing input was PBMCs or a T cell subset sorted from them (not recorded which). The receptors shown here come from a man aged 18 to 30 who had mild COVID-19 (a few samples of this study predate the infection). Cell type and time point are not known.

There are a few counts of this clonotype. The V gene is TRBV3-1, the J gene TRBJ1-1, with a tentative D call TRBD1 (5 bases). The CDR3 length is 15 residues. Germline CDR1 and CDR2: LGHDT and YNNKEL (reference sequence). Trimming left V 5 bases short and J 1 base short, with 14 bases between. The CDR3 is CASSFRGQKNTEAFF. In nucleotides, the CDR3 is TGTGCCAGCAGCTTTAGGGGCCAGAAGAACACTGAAGCTTTCTTT. Full variable domain (outside the CDR3, taken from reference TRBV3-1 and TRBJ1-1): DTAVSQTPKYLVTQMGNDKSIKCEQNLGHDTMYWYKQDSKKFLKIMFSYNNKELIINETVPNRFSPKSPDKAHLNLHINSLELGDSAVYFCASSFRGQKNTEAFFGQGTRLTVV.

Only a few counts were recorded for this clonotype. The gene calls are TRBV28 and TRBJ1-2; D remains ambiguous. Germline V gives CDR1 MDHEN, CDR2 SYDVKM. The CDR3 contains 15 residues. The germline V and J ends were trimmed by 8 bases and 2 bases, with 18 bases remaining between them. Here the CDR3 DNA reads TGTGCCAGCCAAAGGGTGGGCCTGACCAACTATGGCTACACCTTC. Its protein is CASQRVGLTNYGYTF.

This chain joins TRBV11-2 and TRBJ2-3; TRBD2 might be the D (6 bases). V lost 6 bases and J lost 1, with 8 bases in between. The CDR3 covers 13 residues. CDR1 and CDR2 (germline): SGHAT, FQNNGV. The CDR3 reads CASRPGGTDTQYF. The CDR3 DNA reads TGTGCCAGCAGACCGGGGGGCACAGATACGCAGTATTTT. Together with reference TRBV11-2 and TRBJ2-3, the CDR3 gives the full variable domain: EAGVAQSPRYKIIEKRQSVAFWCNPISGHATLYWYQQILGQGPKLLIQFQNNGVVDDSQLPKDRFSAERLKGVDSTLKIQPAKLEDSAVYLCASRPGGTDTQYFGPGTRLTVL.

To note about this clonotype: One junction end does not reproduce the germline sequence, and a read error may be involved. The chain employs TRBV15 and TRBJ1-1; no firm D call. This CDR3 spans 17 amino acids. Germline CDR1 is LNHNV and CDR2 is YYDKDF (reference sequence). The CDR3 DNA sequence: TGTGCCACCAGCAGGGGCGTGGGCAGAACCTTGAACAGTGAAGCTTTCTTT. This gives the protein CATSRGVGRTLNSEAFF.

This clonotype was counted at least ten times. V is TRBV12-3 or TRBV12-4 and J is TRBJ2-3, with 10 bases identical to TRBD2. V lost 6 bases and J lost 7; bases outside the gene matches: 10. This CDR3 region has 15 residues. The CDR3 coding sequence is TGTGCCAGCAGCTATCGTAGCGGGGGGCAGAATACGCAGTATTTT. Translated, it gives CASSYRSGGQNTQYF.

This clonotype was seen ten or more times. V gene TRBV7-9 combines with J gene TRBJ2-3; weak D call: TRBD2 (5 bases). In germline, CDR1 is SEHNR, CDR2 FQNEAQ (reference sequence). The CDR3 extends over 16 amino acids. The germline V and J ends were trimmed by 5 bases and 4 bases, with 19 bases remaining between them. The CDR3 DNA reads TGTGCCAGCAGCGCTAGAGCGGTCTCTAAGGCAGATACGCAGTATTTT. It specifies CASSARAVSKADTQYF. Supplemented by reference TRBV7-9 and TRBJ2-3, the full variable domain reads DTGVSQNPRHKITKRGQNVTFRCDPISEHNRLYWYRQTLGQGPEFLTYFQNEAQLEKSRLLSDRFSAERPKGSFSTLEIQRTEQGDSAMYLCASSARAVSKADTQYFGPGTRLTVL.

This clonotype was detected a few times. This chain links TRBV20-1 with TRBJ2-7; 9 bases fit TRBD2. CDR3 size: 16 residues. Germline CDR1 and CDR2: DFQATT and SNEGSKA (reference sequence). With 3 bases clipped from V and 0 bases from J, the junction kept 9 bases outside the gene matches. CDR3 sequence: CSASGTLAGHSYEQYV. DNA of the CDR3: TGCAGTGCTAGTGGGACGCTAGCGGGGCACTCCTACGAGCAGTACGTC.

The sample holds a few counts of this clonotype. The chain couples TRBV24-1 to TRBJ2-5; D may be TRBD1 (6 bases). The length of the CDR3 is 13 residues. The germline V gene has CDR1 KGHDR and CDR2 SFDVKD. Trimming removed 10 bases at V and 0 bases at J, with 11 bases between. CDR3 in DNA: TGTGCCACAGCCACAGGGTACCAAGAGACCCAGTACTTC. This gives the protein CATATGYQETQYF.

This clonotype has only a few counts. The chain carries TRBV5-5 and TRBJ1-5; D uncertain. Trimming pared 1 base from V and 4 bases from J, leaving 12 bases between. The germline gives CDR1 SGHKS, CDR2 YYEKEE (reference sequence). The CDR3 spans 15 residues. The CDR3: CASSLNPLGNQPQHF. DNA of the CDR3: TGTGCCAGCAGCTTGAACCCCTTGGGGAATCAGCCCCAGCATTTT.

The sample holds many counts of this clonotype. The chain carries TRBV6-1 and TRBJ2-7; 9 bases are shared with TRBD1. Germline lookup yields CDR1 MNHNS and CDR2 SASEGT. This CDR3 is built from 16 residues. Trimming took 1 base from V and 5 from J; bases not matched to a gene: 9. CDR3 bases: TGTGCCAGCAGTGAAGAAGAGGGGACAGGGTCGCACGAGCAGTACTTC. This sequence encodes CASSEEEGTGSHEQYF.

J is TRBJ1-4 and V is TRBV9; TRBD1 aligns across 9 bases. The J segment lost 8 bases and the V segment lost 5 bases, leaving 10 bases of the junction unmatched. The CDR3 covers 15 residues. Germline V gene data show CDR1 as SGDLS and CDR2 as YYNGEE. CDR3 nucleotides: TGTGCCAGCAGTAAAACCCCGGACAGGGGAGAAAAACTGTTTTTT. Translating gives CASSKTPDRGEKLFF. The full variable domain, with the rest looked up from reference TRBV9 and TRBJ1-4, is DSGVTQTPKHLITATGQRVTLRCSPRSGDLSVYWYQQSLDQGLQFLIQYYNGEERAKGNILERFSAQQFPDLHSELNLSSLELGDSALYFCASSKTPDRGEKLFFGSGTQLSVL.

J is TRBJ1-1 and V is TRBV4-1; D perhaps matches TRBD1 (6 bases). The germline gives CDR1 MGHRA, CDR2 YSYEKL. V was trimmed by 0 bases and J by 5 bases, leaving 13 bases between them. The CDR3 contains 15 residues. CDR3 residues: CASSQEGGGSTEAFF. DNA for the CDR3: TGCGCCAGCAGCCAAGAAGGGGGGGGATCGACTGAAGCTTTCTTT.

The V call is TRBV29-1, the J call TRBJ2-7; 7 bases map to TRBD1. The V gene end was trimmed by 7 bases and the J gene end by 6 bases; junction bases not matched to a gene: 9. The germline V gene encodes CDR1 SQVTM and CDR2 ANQGSEA. CDR3 length: 12 residues. The CDR3 coding sequence is TGCAGCGGAGGATCAGGGGGTGGCGAGCAGTACTTC. This translates into CSGGSGGGEQYF.

This clonotype occurred a few times. The chain uses TRBV7-9 and TRBJ2-1, with D maybe TRBD2 (5 bases). The CDR3 sequence is 13 residues long. CDR1 and CDR2 (germline): SEHNR, FQNEAQ (reference sequence). V lost 4 bases, J lost 8 bases, and 12 bases lay in between. The CDR3 spells CASSYPLGDEQFF. Written as DNA, the CDR3 is TGTGCCAGCAGCTACCCACTAGGAGATGAGCAGTTCTTC. The variable domain in full, completed from reference TRBV7-9 and TRBJ2-1, reads DTGVSQNPRHKITKRGQNVTFRCDPISEHNRLYWYRQTLGQGPEFLTYFQNEAQLEKSRLLSDRFSAERPKGSFSTLEIQRTEQGDSAMYLCASSYPLGDEQFFGPGTRLTVL.

The rearrangement uses TRBV5-1 and TRBJ1-1, with a possible D match to TRBD1 (6 bases). Germline loops: CDR1 SGHRS, CDR2 YFSETQ. Trimming took off 4 bases at V and 5 bases at J, with 21 bases between the two ends. This CDR3 contains 16 residues. The CDR3 loop is CASSQRPWTVETEAFF. CDR3 sequence (DNA): TGCGCCAGCAGCCAACGGCCCTGGACAGTTGAGACTGAAGCTTTCTTT.

In this sample, this clonotype turned up a few times. The chain employs TRBV12-3 or TRBV12-4 and TRBJ1-3, with D unclear. The CDR3 extends over 12 amino acids. V lost 3 bases and J lost 4, with 4 bases in between. This CDR3 is CASSFVGNTIYF. CDR3 DNA sequence: TGTGCCAGCAGTTTTGTCGGAAACACCATATATTTT.

This rearrangement joins TRBV4-2 to TRBJ2-3; the match to TRBD2 covers 9 bases. Germline CDR1 and CDR2: LGHNA and YNFKEQ. This CDR3 has 20 amino acids. V lost 0 bases, J lost 0 bases, and 13 bases stayed unmatched. The CDR3 bases are TGTGCCAGCAGCCAAGAGGATTTTGGGGCTAGCGGGGAGAGCACAGATACGCAGTATTTT. This translates into CASSQEDFGASGESTDTQYF.

The rearrangement joins TRBV2 to TRBJ1-5; possibly TRBD1 for D (5 bases). This CDR3 spans 14 amino acids. The V gene's germline CDR1 is SNHLY and CDR2 FYNNEI. V was clipped by 6 bases and J by 4 bases, with 13 bases between them. As DNA, the CDR3 is TGTGCCAGCAGGGGGGTCGGGGGTAATCAGCCCCAGCATTTT. As protein: CASRGVGGNQPQHF.

This clonotype was detected only a few times. The rearrangement joins TRBV5-1 to TRBJ1-4; D is ambiguous. CDR3 length equals 15 residues. Trimming removed 0 bases at V and 7 bases at J, with 13 bases between. Germline V lookup: CDR1 SGHRS, CDR2 YFSETQ. Here the CDR3 reads CASSLGANDIEKLFF. CDR3 bases: TGCGCCAGCAGCTTGGGGGCGAACGATATTGAAAAACTGTTTTTT.

This clonotype turned up a few times. The rearrangement uses TRBV7-3 and TRBJ2-1; tentative D call: TRBD2 (6 bases). The CDR3 extends over 14 amino acids. Trimming left V 2 bases short and J 8 bases short, with 13 bases between. CDR1 SGHTA and CDR2 FQGTGA come from the germline V gene. The CDR3 coding sequence is TGTGCCAGCAGCTTATACGGGGGTCGCGATGAGCAGTTCTTC. This codes for CASSLYGGRDEQFF. The full variable domain, rest sourced from reference TRBV7-3 and TRBJ2-1, is GAGVSQTPSNKVTEKGKYVELRCDPISGHTALYWYRQSLGQGPEFLIYFQGTGAADDSGLPNDRFFAVRPEGSVSTLKIQRTERGDSAVYLCASSLYGGRDEQFFGPGTRLTVL.